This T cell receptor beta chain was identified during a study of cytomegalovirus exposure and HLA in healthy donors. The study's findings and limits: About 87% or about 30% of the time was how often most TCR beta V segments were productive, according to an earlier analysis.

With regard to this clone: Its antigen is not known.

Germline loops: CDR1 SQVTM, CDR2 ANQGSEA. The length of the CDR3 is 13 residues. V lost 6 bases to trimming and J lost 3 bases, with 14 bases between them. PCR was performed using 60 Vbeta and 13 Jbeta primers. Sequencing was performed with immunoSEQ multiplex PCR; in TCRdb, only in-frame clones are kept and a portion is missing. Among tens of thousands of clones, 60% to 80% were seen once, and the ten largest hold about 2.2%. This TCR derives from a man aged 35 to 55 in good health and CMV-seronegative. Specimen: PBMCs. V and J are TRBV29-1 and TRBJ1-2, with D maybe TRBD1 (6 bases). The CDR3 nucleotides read TGCAGCGTAAGGGACACGACTGACTATGGCTACACCTTC. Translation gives CSVRDTTDYGYTF.